Listed here are 13 T cell receptor beta chains from one sample, sequenced in a study of CD8 T cells in ankylosing spondylitis. Whole-study results and caveats: For ankylosing spondylitis blood, a TCR beta motif of roughly 8 highly homologous variants appeared characteristic.

From the 5' RACE reads, TCRdb called clonotypes with MiXCR, one entry per CDR3 protein. The data show 700,000 or so distinct CDR3 sequences, around 20% seen once. Their specific antigens are unknown. Sequencing was performed on blood, either unsorted or a sorted T cell fraction (not recorded which). The receptors shown here come from a male donor with ankylosing spondylitis.

This clonotype was seen a handful of times. The chain combines TRBV27 with TRBJ2-7, with D unresolved. V dropped 6 bases and J dropped 4 bases, with 13 bases sitting between them. Germline V gives CDR1 MNHEY, CDR2 SMNVEV (reference sequence). The CDR3 is made up of 13 amino acids. CDR3 DNA: TGTGCCAGCAGCTCGGCGGCAGTTTACGAGCAGTACTTC. Translation: CASSSAAVYEQYF.

This clonotype showed up just once. V is TRBV6-5 and J is TRBJ2-7; D gene uncertain. Trimming stripped 2 bases from V and 7 bases from J, with 18 bases between. Germline-derived CDR1 and CDR2 are MNHEY and SVGAGI. The CDR3 consists of 15 residues. DNA of the CDR3: TGTGCCAGCAGTTACGGGTCGGTTGCCTACAATGAGCAGTACTTC. The encoded protein is CASSYGSVAYNEQYF.

The sample holds a few counts of this clonotype. The chain has TRBV12-3 or TRBV12-4 and TRBJ1-2, with a tentative D call TRBD1 (6 bases). This CDR3 spans 12 amino acids. Trimming shortened V by 8 bases and J by 7 bases, and 14 bases separated the two germline ends. In DNA form, the CDR3 reads TGTGCCAGCTTCTCGGACAGCTTTGGCTACACCTTC. This sequence encodes CASFSDSFGYTF.

This clonotype was seen more than once but under ten times. The chain recombines TRBV20-1 with TRBJ2-5; D gene ambiguous. This CDR3 comprises 11 residues. Germline-derived CDR1 and CDR2 are DFQATT and SNEGSKA (reference sequence). The V end lost 4 bases, the J end lost 4 bases, and 7 bases lay between the germline ends. The CDR3 nucleotides are TGCAGTGCTATCTCAGCAGAGACCCAGTACTTC. Its protein product is CSAISAETQYF.

The chain uses TRBV2 and TRBJ2-2; tentatively, D is TRBD1 or TRBD2 (5 bases each). This CDR3 has 13 residues. Germline assignment: CDR1 SNHLY and CDR2 FYNNEI. Between the trimmed V and J ends, which lost 10 bases and 0 bases, there was a span of 9 bases. The CDR3 reads CAIGTPNTGELFF. As DNA, the CDR3 is TGTGCCATAGGGACCCCGAACACCGGGGAGCTGTTTTTT.

The chain combines TRBV12-3 or TRBV12-4 with TRBJ1-4, with a tentative D call TRBD1 (5 bases). V was clipped by 5 bases and J by 6 bases, with 10 bases between them. The CDR3 is 13 amino acids. CDR3 sequence reads: CASSQGIDEKLFF. CDR3 nucleotide sequence: TGTGCCAGCAGTCAGGGTATTGATGAAAAACTGTTTTTT.

The chain is built from TRBV5-1 and TRBJ2-7; 9 bases agree with TRBD1. Per the germline V gene, CDR1 is SGHRS and CDR2 is YFSETQ. The CDR3 is 15 residues long. The V gene end was trimmed by 2 bases and the J gene end by 5 bases; junction bases not matched to a gene: 8. The chain's CDR3 is CASSFLQGANHEQYF. The CDR3 DNA reads as TGCGCCAGCAGCTTTCTACAGGGGGCAAACCACGAGCAGTACTTC.

The chain carries TRBV4-1 and TRBJ1-5; D gene ambiguous. The germline CDR1 and CDR2 sequences are MGHRA and YSYEKL. This CDR3 region has 13 residues. V dropped 4 bases and J dropped 6 bases, with 10 bases sitting between them. CDR3 amino acids: CASSPLAGQPQHF. In nucleotides, the CDR3 is TGCGCCAGCAGCCCTCTCGCAGGTCAGCCCCAGCATTTT.

This clonotype was observed a handful of times. The chain employs TRBV6-1 and TRBJ1-6; TRBD1 matches 9 bases. The CDR3 length is 15 residues. Germline CDR1 is MNHNS and CDR2 is SASEGT. J was trimmed by 10 bases and V by 6 bases; bases with no gene match: 10. CDR3 sequence: CASSHAGQGKSPLHF. Written as DNA, the CDR3 is TGTGCCAGCAGCCACGCCGGACAGGGGAAGTCACCCCTCCACTTT.

This clonotype was detected only a few times. This chain uses TRBV4-2 with TRBJ1-1; 7 bases are a match to TRBD1. The trim removed 3 bases at V and 10 bases at J, leaving 14 bases unmatched. The germline gives CDR1 LGHNA, CDR2 YNFKEQ. The CDR3 contains 15 residues. CDR3 sequence (DNA): TGTGCCAGCAGCCAGTCGGGCAGGGGGAGGGTAGGAGCTTTCTTT. This gives the protein CASSQSGRGRVGAFF.

The J gene is TRBJ1-6, the V gene TRBV27; perhaps TRBD1 as D (5 bases). The CDR3 consists of 12 residues. Germline-derived CDR1 and CDR2 are MNHEY and SMNVEV (reference sequence). With 4 bases removed from V and 14 bases from J, the gap between germline ends came to 12 bases. CDR3 coding DNA: TGTGCCAGCAGTTCCACTAACAGGTCCCTCCACTTT. Translated, it gives CASSSTNRSLHF.

The chain carries TRBV20-1 and TRBJ1-4; D gene unclear. Germline values: CDR1 DFQATT, CDR2 SNEGSKA (reference sequence). There are 18 residues in the CDR3. V was clipped by 6 bases and J by 0 bases, with 23 bases between them. CDR3: CSAGAPLVNAATNEKLFF. CDR3 in DNA: TGCAGTGCCGGAGCCCCGCTGGTGAATGCCGCAACTAATGAAAAACTGTTTTTT.

The rearrangement uses TRBV4-3 and TRBJ2-7, with 7 bases lining up with TRBD2. The J segment lost 4 bases and the V segment lost 0 bases, leaving 6 bases of the junction unmatched. The CDR3 covers 15 residues. In germline, CDR1 is LGHNA, CDR2 YSLEER. The CDR3 DNA reads as TGCGCCAGCAGCCAAGAAACGGGAGGTCATTACGAGCAGTACTTC. Its protein product is CASSQETGGHYEQYF.